Shown below are 23 T cell receptor beta chains from a single sample sequenced in a study of response to subunit inactivated influenza vaccine listed by TCRdb under 2018. The protocol used for the library was RT-PCR. Instrument used: Illumina HiSeq 2500. TCRdb redid the processing of the public reads, applying fastp at Q25 and MiXCR, and retained in-frame beta chains. One record per CDR3 amino acid sequence lists the most common genes and DNA. The sample table records fewer than 750,000 distinct CDR3 sequences; approximately 14% of these occur just once. Around 10% of the sample comes from the top ten. Sequences were derived from PBMCs from blood, sampled 11 to 12 days after vaccination. The receptors derive from a man aged 45-65 years who received an inactivated influenza vaccine. Donor details come from another sample of the same person, matched by shared clones.

The chain combines TRBV4-2 with TRBJ2-1; D remains unclear. Germline V lookup: CDR1 LGHNA, CDR2 YNFKEQ. The CDR3 loop spans 15 amino acids. Trimming took off 4 bases at V and 4 bases at J, with 14 bases between the two ends. Here the CDR3 reads CASSLRSGTYNEQFF. In DNA, the CDR3 is TGTGCCAGCAGCCTTCGGTCCGGAACTTACAATGAGCAGTTCTTC.

The rearrangement uses TRBV7-2 and TRBJ1-2, with D unclear. Trimming took off 4 bases at V and 4 bases at J, with 7 bases between the two ends. This CDR3 is 12 amino acids long. Germline CDR1 and CDR2: SGHTA and FQGNSA. CDR3: CASSSRSYGYTF. CDR3 coding DNA: TGTGCCAGCAGCTCTCGTAGCTATGGCTACACCTTC.

The chain recombines TRBV5-1 with TRBJ2-1, with D possibly called TRBD1 or TRBD2 (5 bases each). V was cut by 6 bases and J by 3 bases, with 13 bases left in between. This CDR3 has 14 amino acids. Germline V gene lookup returns CDR1 SGHRS and CDR2 YFSETQ. The CDR3 region has the DNA TGCGCCAGCAATCAATGGGACCTCTACAATGAGCAGTTCTTC. Its protein is CASNQWDLYNEQFF.

This clonotype came up a few times. The V gene is TRBV5-1, the J gene TRBJ1-6; D ambiguous. V was pared by 5 bases and J by 7 bases, with 19 bases between. This CDR3 spans 16 amino acids. The V gene's germline CDR1 is SGHRS and CDR2 YFSETQ. CDR3 nucleotides: TGCGCCAGCAGAAGTTGGGTGGAGGGTCCGAATTCACCCCTCCACTTT. Translation gives CASRSWVEGPNSPLHF.

There are a few counts of this clonotype. The V and J genes are TRBV28 and TRBJ1-5, with 9 positions matching TRBD1. The CDR3 consists of 16 residues. Losses at the gene ends were 5 bases for V and 5 bases for J; bases not matched to a gene: 10. Germline V lookup: CDR1 MDHEN, CDR2 SYDVKM. In nucleotides, the CDR3 is TGTGCCAGCAGTCGCATCGGGACAGGGACTTATCAGCCCCAGCATTTT. Amino acid sequence: CASSRIGTGTYQPQHF.

This clonotype was found many times. This chain links TRBV12-3 or TRBV12-4 with TRBJ1-5; 8 nucleotides align to TRBD1. Trimming at V came to 3 bases and at J to 6 bases, leaving 7 bases not matched to a gene. The CDR3 runs to 15 residues. The CDR3 DNA follows: TGTGCCAGCAGTTTCGGGCAGGGGGCCTTTCAGCCCCAGCATTTT. Amino acids: CASSFGQGAFQPQHF.

This clonotype was found a few times. V usage is TRBV20-1 and J usage is TRBJ2-3; 11 nucleotides match TRBD1. From germline, CDR1 is DFQATT and CDR2 SNEGSKA (reference sequence). V was clipped by 6 bases and J by 4 bases; unmatched bases: 12. There are 16 residues in the CDR3. The chain's CDR3 is CSAHVLGQGGPDTQYF. The CDR3 DNA reads as TGCAGTGCCCACGTCTTGGGACAGGGGGGCCCAGATACGCAGTATTTT.

V gene TRBV6-5 combines with J gene TRBJ2-5; D possibly corresponds to TRBD1 (6 bases). The germline CDR1 and CDR2 sequences are MNHEY and SVGAGI. This CDR3 is built from 15 residues. Trimming took off 4 bases at V and 5 bases at J, with 17 bases between the two ends. The CDR3 here is CASSSYPGVGETQYF. The CDR3 DNA is TGTGCCAGCAGTTCCTACCCAGGGGTCGGGGAGACCCAGTACTTC.

The rearrangement links TRBV12-3 or TRBV12-4 to TRBJ2-2, with D uncertain. This CDR3 spans 15 amino acids. V was trimmed by 3 bases and J by 2 bases, leaving 10 bases between them. CDR3 nucleotide sequence: TGTGCCAGCAGTTTTTCGAGACCCAACACCGGGGAGCTGTTTTTT. The encoded protein is CASSFSRPNTGELFF.

The genes are TRBV3-1 and TRBJ2-7; tentatively, D is TRBD2 (5 bases). The CDR3 length is 14 residues. The germline V gene encodes CDR1 LGHDT and CDR2 YNNKEL (reference sequence). With 1 base removed from V and 7 bases from J, the gap between germline ends came to 14 bases. Written as DNA, the CDR3 is TGTGCCAGCAGCCAAGCAGTACGGGATCGGGAGCAGTACTTC. It is translated as CASSQAVRDREQYF.

The rearrangement links TRBV4-3 to TRBJ2-7; 7 bases are shared with TRBD1. With V trimmed by 0 bases and J by 3 bases, 5 bases remained unmatched. CDR1 is LGHNA, CDR2 YSLEER, per germline. The CDR3 has 15 amino acids. The CDR3 DNA sequence: TGCGCCAGCAGCCAAGAGAACAGGGGTTTCTACGAGCAGTACTTC. It is translated as CASSQENRGFYEQYF.

This clonotype appeared many times. A read error may account for a junction end that differs from germline. This sequence joins TRBV5-1 and TRBJ1-5; D gene uncertain. Germline CDR1 SGHRS, CDR2 YFSETQ. This CDR3 has 15 residues. CDR3 sequence: CASSLDGYSNQPQHF. CDR3 coding DNA: TGTGCCAGCAGTTTAGACGGGTATAGCAATCAGCCCCAGCATTTT. Drawing the rest from reference TRBV5-1 and TRBJ1-5, the complete variable domain is KAGVTQTPRYLIKTRGQQVTLSCSPISGHRSVSWYQQTPGQGLQFLFEYFSETQRNKGNFPGRFSGRQFSNSRSEMNVSTLELGDSALYLCASSLDGYSNQPQHFGDGTRLSIL.

This clonotype has only a few counts. The V gene is TRBV12-3 or TRBV12-4, the J gene TRBJ2-3; 9 bases align to TRBD2. The CDR3 spans 15 residues. The V and J ends lost 7 bases and 4 bases, in that order; junction bases with no gene match: 9. Here the CDR3 reads CASMERRGGPDTQYF. CDR3 nucleotide sequence: TGTGCCAGCATGGAGAGGCGGGGGGGGCCAGATACGCAGTATTTT.

The table lists this clonotype with many counts. The chain has TRBV2 and TRBJ1-1, with D perhaps matching TRBD1 (6 bases). With 4 bases removed from V and 2 bases from J, the gap between germline ends came to 11 bases. The germline V gene has CDR1 SNHLY and CDR2 FYNNEI. This CDR3 is 14 amino acids long. The CDR3 nucleotides read TGTGCCAGCAGTGGGGCCGGGGGCAACACTGAAGCTTTCTTT. Translated, it gives CASSGAGGNTEAFF. Variable domain in full (rest from reference TRBV2 and TRBJ1-1): EPEVTQTPSHQVTQMGQEVILRCVPISNHLYFYWYRQILGQKVEFLVSFYNNEISEKSEIFDDQFSVERPDGSNFTLKIRSTKLEDSAMYFCASSGAGGNTEAFFGQGTRLTVV.

This clonotype was picked up many times. CDR3 region: CASSARGEQFF. The CDR3 bases are TGTGCCAGCAGCGCTAGGGGGGAGCAGTTCTTC. The gene calls are TRBV12-3 or TRBV12-4 and TRBJ2-1; perhaps TRBD1 as D (6 bases). This CDR3 comprises 11 residues. Trimming took 6 bases from V and 10 from J, leaving 10 bases between them.

This clonotype has just a few counts. The rearrangement links TRBV7-2 to TRBJ2-7, with D possibly being TRBD1 or TRBD2 (6 bases each). CDR1 is SGHTA and CDR2 is FQGNSA in the germline V gene. V lost 6 bases, J lost 5 bases, and 11 bases lay in between. The CDR3 is 12 residues long. Written as DNA, the CDR3 is TGTGCCAGCAGTCAGGGGAGGAACGAGCAGTACTTC. It specifies CASSQGRNEQYF.

This clonotype has a handful of counts. The CDR3 DNA reads as TGTGCCAGCACCACAGGGCACTCCTACGAGCAGTACTTC. This sequence encodes CASTTGHSYEQYF. The chain combines TRBV7-9 with TRBJ2-7; a possible D gene is TRBD1 (6 bases). This CDR3 has 13 residues. V was shortened by 7 bases and J by 0 bases, with 10 bases between the two germline ends. Germline CDR1 is SEHNR and CDR2 is FQNEAQ (reference sequence).

This clonotype was seen a handful of times. The chain employs TRBV6-5 and TRBJ2-1; D is perhaps TRBD1 (5 bases). Germline assignment: CDR1 MNHEY and CDR2 SVGAGI. CDR3 length equals 14 residues. The V and J ends lost 2 bases and 7 bases respectively, with 12 bases between them. The CDR3 DNA is TGTGCCAGCAGTTACGCTGCAGGGCAGAATGAGCAGTTCTTC. As protein: CASSYAAGQNEQFF.

This clonotype has just a few counts. This chain links TRBV25-1 with TRBJ1-1; possible D gene TRBD1, 6 bases. From germline, CDR1 is MGHDK and CDR2 SYGVNS. The CDR3 extends over 13 amino acids. V shed 8 bases and J shed 4 bases, with 14 bases lying between them. The CDR3 bases are TGTGCCAGCGGGTGGGGGCTTAGCACTGAAGCTTTCTTT. It translates to CASGWGLSTEAFF.

There are many counts of this clonotype. This chain uses TRBV28 with TRBJ2-3; D not certain. The V and J ends lost 6 bases and 0 bases respectively, with 4 bases between them. Germline V lookup: CDR1 MDHEN, CDR2 SYDVKM. CDR3 length: 12 amino acids. The CDR3 is CASRKSTDTQYF. The CDR3 DNA is TGTGCCAGCAGAAAAAGCACAGATACGCAGTATTTT.

This clonotype was seen only a few times. The DNA of the CDR3 is TGCGCCAGCAGCCAAGATCCTAGCGGCAATGAGCAGTTCTTC. It translates to CASSQDPSGNEQFF. V gene TRBV4-3 combines with J gene TRBJ2-1, with 7 positions matching TRBD2. The CDR3 contains 14 residues. Trimming took 0 bases from V and 6 from J; bases not matched to a gene: 2. Germline values: CDR1 LGHNA, CDR2 YSLEER.

The rearrangement uses TRBV29-1 and TRBJ2-1; 9 bases agree with TRBD1. The ends lost 7 bases at V and 4 bases at J; junction bases unmatched: 8. In germline, CDR1 is SQVTM, CDR2 ANQGSEA. The CDR3 contains 14 residues. In DNA form, the CDR3 reads TGCAGCGCTATGGGACAGGGACCTTACAATGAGCAGTTCTTC. Translating gives CSAMGQGPYNEQFF.

In this sample, this clonotype turned up a few times. The chain has TRBV6-1 and TRBJ2-7, with D maybe TRBD1 (7 bases). The germline V gene has CDR1 MNHNS and CDR2 SASEGT. V was clipped by 2 bases and J by 4 bases, with 12 bases between them. The CDR3 has 14 amino acids. The CDR3 loop reads CASSETRGAYEQYF. For the CDR3, the DNA is TGTGCCAGCAGTGAAACCAGGGGGGCGTACGAGCAGTACTTC.